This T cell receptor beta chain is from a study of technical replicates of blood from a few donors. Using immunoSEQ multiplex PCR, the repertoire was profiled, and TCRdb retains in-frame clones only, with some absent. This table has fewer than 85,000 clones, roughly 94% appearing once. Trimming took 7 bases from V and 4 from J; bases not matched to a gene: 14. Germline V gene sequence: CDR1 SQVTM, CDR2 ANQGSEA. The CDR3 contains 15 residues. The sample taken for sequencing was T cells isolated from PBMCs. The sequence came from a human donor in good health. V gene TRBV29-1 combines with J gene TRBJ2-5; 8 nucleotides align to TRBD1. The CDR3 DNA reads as TGCAGCGCGGAAGGACAGGGCGATGCGTCAGAGACCCAGTACTTC. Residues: CSAEGQGDASETQYF.